These 9 T cell receptor beta chains came from one sample sequenced in a study of cytomegalovirus exposure and HLA in healthy donors. The PCR had 60 Vbeta and 13 Jbeta primers. Sequencing used immunoSEQ multiplex PCR; TCRdb keeps in-frame clones, though not all of them. The sample holds some 150,000 clones, approximately 75% seen once. The sample comprised PBMCs. These receptors were collected from a man aged 25-40 years in good health and CMV-seropositive.

DNA of the CDR3: TGTGCCAGCAGTGACTCTGGGGCAGAGCAGTTCTTC. Amino acids: CASSDSGAEQFF. This chain uses TRBV6-4 with TRBJ2-1; D may be TRBD1 (5 bases). Germline V CDR1 and CDR2: MRHNA, SNTAGT. This CDR3 spans 12 amino acids. Trimming left V 0 bases short and J 10 bases short, with 7 bases between.

The chain is built from TRBV4-3 and TRBJ1-2; D may be TRBD1 (6 bases). V gave up 4 bases and J gave up 5 bases, with 17 bases separating them. CDR3 length equals 15 residues. CDR1 and CDR2 (germline): LGHNA, YSLEER. Here the CDR3 DNA reads TGCGCCAGCAGCCCTCGACAGGATCGTTGGTATGGCTACACCTTC. It specifies CASSPRQDRWYGYTF.

The CDR3 spells CASRSPGTRNTGELFF. In DNA, the CDR3 is TGCGCCAGCAGGTCCCCGGGAACAAGGAACACCGGGGAGCTGTTTTTT. The chain combines TRBV5-1 with TRBJ2-2, with D maybe TRBD2 (5 bases). The length of the CDR3 is 16 residues. Trimming shortened V by 5 bases and J by 1 base, and 15 bases separated the two germline ends. The germline V gene has CDR1 SGHRS and CDR2 YFSETQ.

About this clone itself: An end of the junction differs from the germline gene, which may be a read error. This rearrangement joins TRBV2 to TRBJ2-7; D unresolved. CDR3 length equals 13 residues. Germline CDR1 is SNHLY and CDR2 is FYNNEI. CDR3 sequence reads: CASSEVAAYEQHF. DNA for the CDR3: TGTGCCAGCAGTGAGGTGGCGGCTTACGAGCAGCACTTC.

The chain uses TRBV10-3 and TRBJ2-7; possibly TRBD1 for D (6 bases). The CDR3 sequence is 12 residues long. Germline CDR1 reads ENHRY; CDR2 reads SYGVKD. V was pared by 10 bases and J by 2 bases, with 12 bases between. CDR3 residues: CATATGPYEQYF. The DNA for the CDR3 is TGTGCCACCGCGACAGGACCCTACGAGCAGTACTTC.

V gene TRBV10-3 combines with J gene TRBJ2-7; no reliable D call. The CDR3 sequence is 12 residues long. Trimming cost V 0 bases and J 4 bases, with 4 bases left between them. CDR1 is ENHRY, CDR2 SYGVKD, per germline. The CDR3 loop reads CAISESEYEQYF. Here the CDR3 DNA reads TGTGCCATCAGTGAGTCGGAGTACGAGCAGTACTTC.

The chain has TRBV4-1 and TRBJ1-2; tentatively, D is TRBD1 (6 bases). The CDR3 runs 15 residues. The V gene lost 5 bases and the J gene lost 4 bases, with 17 bases spanning the gap. Germline CDR1 and CDR2: MGHRA and YSYEKL. As DNA, the CDR3 is TGCGCCAGCAGCAAAACCCAGGGGCACGGCTATGGCTACACCTTC. Its protein is CASSKTQGHGYGYTF.

The chain employs TRBV10-3 and TRBJ2-5, with 12 nucleotides matching TRBD2. This CDR3 has 18 residues. Losses at the gene ends were 4 bases for V and 3 bases for J; bases not matched to a gene: 12. Per the germline V gene, CDR1 is ENHRY and CDR2 is SYGVKD. This chain's CDR3 is CAISGILAGGRPEETQYF. The CDR3 DNA reads as TGTGCCATCAGTGGCATACTAGCGGGGGGCCGGCCGGAAGAGACCCAGTACTTC.

This sequence joins TRBV10-3 and TRBJ2-7; the match to TRBD2 covers 12 bases. Germline V gene lookup returns CDR1 ENHRY and CDR2 SYGVKD. The CDR3 loop spans 15 amino acids. V was pared by 3 bases and J by 4 bases, with 4 bases of the junction left unmatched. CDR3 region: CAISDRLAGGYEQYF. The CDR3 bases are TGTGCCATCAGTGACAGGCTAGCGGGGGGGTACGAGCAGTACTTC.